What follows are 17 T cell receptor beta chains derived from one specimen sequenced in a study of CD8 T cells in Susac syndrome. The RNA, about 0.45 to 1 ug, was put through reverse transcription using random hexamers. TCRdb ran MiXCR on the immunoSEQ multiplex PCR reads and lists one entry per CDR3 protein. The repertoire consists of roughly 200,000 distinct CDR3 sequences, with roughly 94% occurring once and the leading ten covering 0.082%. Source material: CD4+ T cells from PBMCs. The receptors were gathered from a human donor with multiple sclerosis.

This clonotype was picked up one time. The chain couples TRBV29-1 to TRBJ2-4, with 9 positions matching TRBD1. Germline values: CDR1 SQVTM, CDR2 ANQGSEA. With 6 bases clipped from V and 8 bases from J, the junction kept 8 bases outside the gene matches. The CDR3 is 13 residues long. For the CDR3, the DNA is TGCAGCGTGTCCGACAGGGGGTTTTACATTCAGTACTTC. Its protein is CSVSDRGFYIQYF.

This clonotype came up once. The chain uses TRBV29-1 and TRBJ2-7; D is uncertain. Germline CDR1 and CDR2: SQVTM and ANQGSEA. V lost 0 bases, J lost 5 bases, and 8 bases lay in between. The CDR3 spans 12 residues. In DNA form, the CDR3 reads TGCAGCGTTGAAGATCCCCGCAACGAGCAGTACTTC. Residues: CSVEDPRNEQYF.

Only one count was recorded for this clonotype. The rearrangement uses TRBV3-1 and TRBJ2-1; 11 nucleotides match TRBD2. CDR1 is LGHDT, CDR2 YNNKEL, per germline (reference sequence). V shed 4 bases, J shed 7 bases, and the junction held 9 bases outside the gene matches. The length of the CDR3 is 16 residues. The CDR3 sequence is CASSRTSGGPGNEQFF. CDR3 bases: TGTGCCAGCAGCCGTACTAGCGGGGGCCCCGGGAATGAGCAGTTCTTC.

This clonotype has just one count. The chain joins TRBV3-1 to TRBJ2-7, with TRBD1 matching 7 bases. The CDR3 has 15 amino acids. The junction had 6 bases not matched to a gene; V was cut back by 4 bases and J by 0 bases. Germline-derived CDR1 and CDR2 are LGHDT and YNNKEL (reference sequence). As DNA, the CDR3 is TGTGCCAGCAGCCGTGGACAGGCGAGCTCCTACGAGCAGTACTTC. This translates into CASSRGQASSYEQYF.

This clonotype showed up just once. The chain carries TRBV27 and TRBJ2-3; a weak D match, TRBD2 (6 bases). Looked up from germline, CDR1 is MNHEY and CDR2 is SMNVEV (reference sequence). V gave up 3 bases and J gave up 11 bases, with 21 bases separating them. This CDR3 has 15 residues. CDR3 residues: CASSFMGLPPTGQYF. For the CDR3, the DNA is TGTGCCAGCAGTTTTATGGGACTCCCTCCCACGGGGCAGTATTTT.

The rearrangement joins TRBV11-2 to TRBJ2-3; D is ambiguous. This CDR3 contains 18 residues. Trimming stripped 3 bases from V and 6 bases from J, with 25 bases between. In germline, CDR1 is SGHAT, CDR2 FQNNGV. The CDR3: CASSFRKARTAAADTQYF. CDR3 DNA sequence: TGTGCCAGCAGCTTTCGGAAGGCTCGAACTGCCGCTGCGGATACGCAGTATTTT.

DNA for the CDR3: TGTGCCATCACCGGGGACTCCTCCTACGAGCAGTACTTC. It yields the protein CAITGDSSYEQYF. The chain is built from TRBV10-3 and TRBJ2-7; TRBD2 is a possible D gene (6 bases). V was clipped by 7 bases and J by 0 bases, with 10 bases between them. Germline CDR1 ENHRY, CDR2 SYGVKD. The CDR3 spans 13 residues.

The gene calls are TRBV2 and TRBJ1-2; D is unclear. Germline CDR1 is SNHLY and CDR2 is FYNNEI. CDR3 length: 14 amino acids. Deletions cut 1 base from V and 7 bases from J, with 13 bases between. The chain's CDR3 is CASSEVPASGGYTF. CDR3 bases: TGTGCCAGCAGTGAAGTTCCAGCCTCGGGTGGCTACACCTTC.

V gene TRBV25-1 combines with J gene TRBJ1-5; 9 bases are shared with TRBD1. There are 14 residues in the CDR3. CDR1 MGHDK and CDR2 SYGVNS come from the germline V gene. Trimming cost V 6 bases and J 6 bases; bases outside gene matches: 6. CDR3 loop: CASRTGQGIQPQHF. CDR3 nucleotides: TGTGCCAGCAGGACGGGACAGGGAATTCAGCCCCAGCATTTT.

This chain uses TRBV20-1 with TRBJ2-5, with 9 bases that match TRBD2. Per the germline V gene, CDR1 is DFQATT and CDR2 is SNEGSKA (reference sequence). The CDR3 is 13 residues long. Losses at the gene ends were 3 bases for V and 4 bases for J; bases not matched to a gene: 3. The CDR3 DNA reads as TGCAGTGCTAGTCTAGCGGGGACAGAGACCCAGTACTTC. Its translation is CSASLAGTETQYF.

The chain combines TRBV18 with TRBJ1-1; D uncertain. The length of the CDR3 is 13 residues. The germline V and J ends were trimmed by 5 bases and 6 bases, with 13 bases remaining between them. CDR1 and CDR2 (germline): KGHSH, LQKENI. The CDR3 DNA follows: TGTGCCAGCTCAGGCTGGGCTGACGCTGAAGCTTTCTTT. This sequence encodes CASSGWADAEAFF.

J is TRBJ1-5 and V is TRBV20-1; D gene ambiguous. V was cut by 0 bases and J by 0 bases, with 12 bases left in between. The CDR3 covers 16 residues. Germline CDR1 reads DFQATT; CDR2 reads SNEGSKA (reference sequence). DNA of the CDR3: TGCAGTGCTAGAGAGGCGGGAGGGCGTAGCAATCAGCCCCAGCATTTT. This sequence encodes CSAREAGGRSNQPQHF.

The chain is built from TRBV18 and TRBJ2-7, with TRBD1 matching over 7 bases. This CDR3 comprises 16 residues. V dropped 1 base and J dropped 0; count of bases not matched to a gene: 6. Germline CDR1 reads KGHSH; CDR2 reads LQKENI. In nucleotides, the CDR3 is TGTGCCAGCTCACCACGTACAGGGGCCTACTCCTACGAGCAGTACTTC. Its protein is CASSPRTGAYSYEQYF.

The rearrangement links TRBV27 to TRBJ2-6; D perhaps matches TRBD1 (6 bases). CDR3 length equals 16 residues. Germline assignment: CDR1 MNHEY and CDR2 SMNVEV (reference sequence). Trimming took off 4 bases at V and 2 bases at J, with 12 bases between the two ends. For the CDR3, the DNA is TGTGCCAGCAGTTCCACAGGGTCGGCTGGGGCCAACGTCCTGACTTTC. It codes for CASSSTGSAGANVLTF. Looking up the rest from reference TRBV27 and TRBJ2-6 gives the full variable domain: EAQVTQNPRYLITVTGKKLTVTCSQNMNHEYMSWYRQDPGLGLRQIYYSMNVEVTDKGDVPEGYKVSRKEKRNFPLILESPSPNQTSLYFCASSSTGSAGANVLTFGAGSRLTVL.

The chain couples TRBV20-1 to TRBJ2-1; D gene ambiguous. In germline, CDR1 is DFQATT, CDR2 SNEGSKA (reference sequence). CDR3 length equals 13 residues. Trimming pared 6 bases from V and 5 bases from J, leaving 14 bases between. The CDR3 protein is CSAGRRPDNEQFF. DNA for the CDR3: TGCAGTGCCGGCCGCCGACCGGACAATGAGCAGTTCTTC.

The chain combines TRBV10-3 with TRBJ2-5, with D unresolved. Deletions cut 3 bases from V and 4 bases from J, with 12 bases between. The CDR3 length is 14 residues. Germline assignment: CDR1 ENHRY and CDR2 SYGVKD. CDR3 sequence reads: CAISDLRGVETQYF. In DNA, the CDR3 is TGTGCCATCAGTGATCTGCGTGGGGTAGAGACCCAGTACTTC.

CDR3 loop: CSALGYEQYF. DNA for the CDR3: TGCAGTGCTCTCGGCTACGAGCAGTACTTC. The chain links TRBV20-1 to TRBJ2-7; D remains ambiguous. This CDR3 is built from 10 residues. V lost 5 bases to trimming and J lost 3 bases, with 5 bases between them. CDR1 is DFQATT, CDR2 SNEGSKA, per germline (reference sequence).